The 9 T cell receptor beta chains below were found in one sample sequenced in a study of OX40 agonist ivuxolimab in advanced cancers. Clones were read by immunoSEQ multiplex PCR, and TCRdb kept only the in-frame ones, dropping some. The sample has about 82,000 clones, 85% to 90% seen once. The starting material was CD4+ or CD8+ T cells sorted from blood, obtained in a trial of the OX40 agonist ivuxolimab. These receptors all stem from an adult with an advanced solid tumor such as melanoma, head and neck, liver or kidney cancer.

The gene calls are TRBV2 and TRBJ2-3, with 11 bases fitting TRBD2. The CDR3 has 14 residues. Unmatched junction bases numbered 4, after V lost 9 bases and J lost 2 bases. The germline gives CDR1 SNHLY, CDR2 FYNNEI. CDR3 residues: CASKTSGTTDTQYF. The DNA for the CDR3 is TGTGCCAGTAAGACTAGCGGGACCACAGATACGCAGTATTTT.

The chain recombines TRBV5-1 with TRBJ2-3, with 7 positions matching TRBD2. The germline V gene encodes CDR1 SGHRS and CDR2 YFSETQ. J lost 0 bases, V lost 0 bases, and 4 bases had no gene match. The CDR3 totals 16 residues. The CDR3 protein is CASSLGYSGSTDTQYF. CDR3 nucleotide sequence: TGCGCCAGCAGCTTGGGATATAGCGGGAGCACAGATACGCAGTATTTT.

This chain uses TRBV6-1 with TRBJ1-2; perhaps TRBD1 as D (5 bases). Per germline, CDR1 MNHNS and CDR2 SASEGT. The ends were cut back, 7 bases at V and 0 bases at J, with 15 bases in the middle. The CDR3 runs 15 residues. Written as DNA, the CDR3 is TGTGCCAGCAAGGAGGGAGGGGCCACTAACTATGGCTACACCTTC. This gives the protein CASKEGGATNYGYTF.

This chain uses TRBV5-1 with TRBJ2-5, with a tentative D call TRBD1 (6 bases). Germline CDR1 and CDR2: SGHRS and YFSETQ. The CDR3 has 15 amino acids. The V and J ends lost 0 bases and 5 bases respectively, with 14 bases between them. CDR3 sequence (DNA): TGCGCCAGCAGCTTGGACAGGCAGGGGTGGGAGACCCAGTACTTC. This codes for CASSLDRQGWETQYF.

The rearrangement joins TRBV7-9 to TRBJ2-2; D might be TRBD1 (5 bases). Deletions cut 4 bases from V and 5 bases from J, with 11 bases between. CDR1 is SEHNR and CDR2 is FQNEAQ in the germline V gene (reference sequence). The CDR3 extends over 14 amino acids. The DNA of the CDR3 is TGTGCCAGCAGCTACCTCAGGGTTACCGGGGAGCTGTTTTTT. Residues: CASSYLRVTGELFF.

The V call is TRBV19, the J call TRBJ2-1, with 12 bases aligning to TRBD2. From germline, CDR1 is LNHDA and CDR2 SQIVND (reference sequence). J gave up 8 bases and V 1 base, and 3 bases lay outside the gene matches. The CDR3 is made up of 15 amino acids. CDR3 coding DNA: TGTGCCAGTAGTATAGGACTAGCGGGAGCCGATGAGCAGTTCTTC. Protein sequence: CASSIGLAGADEQFF.

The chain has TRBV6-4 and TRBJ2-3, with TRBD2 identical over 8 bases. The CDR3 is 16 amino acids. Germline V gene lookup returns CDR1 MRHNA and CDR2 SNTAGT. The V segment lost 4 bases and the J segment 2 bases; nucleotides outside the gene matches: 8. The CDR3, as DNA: TGTGCCAGCAGTGTGATGGCGGGAGGTTCCACAGATACGCAGTATTTT. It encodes CASSVMAGGSTDTQYF.

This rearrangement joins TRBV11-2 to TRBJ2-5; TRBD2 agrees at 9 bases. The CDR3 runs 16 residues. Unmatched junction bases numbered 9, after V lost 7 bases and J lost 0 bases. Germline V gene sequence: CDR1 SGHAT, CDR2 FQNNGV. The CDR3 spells CASTKTSGLYQETQYF. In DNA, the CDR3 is TGTGCCAGCACCAAGACTAGCGGATTGTACCAAGAGACCCAGTACTTC.

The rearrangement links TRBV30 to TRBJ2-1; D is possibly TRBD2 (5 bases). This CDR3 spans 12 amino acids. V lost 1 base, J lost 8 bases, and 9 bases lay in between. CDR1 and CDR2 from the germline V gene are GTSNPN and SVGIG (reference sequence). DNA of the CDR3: TGTGCCTGGAGTGATACGAGGGATGAGCAGTTCTTC. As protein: CAWSDTRDEQFF.